Sequencing of this T cell receptor beta chain was carried out in a study of blood T cells in healthy people across ages. This clonotype was seen many times. The ends were cut back, 4 bases at V and 6 bases at J, with 13 bases in the middle. The CDR3 extends over 14 amino acids. Germline CDR1 SGHTA, CDR2 FQGNSA. Individuals who donated were healthy Caucasians from Russia aged roughly 6 to 90. Combining a sample-barcoded 5' primer with a J-beta primer mix, a second PCR ran for about 6 to 11 cycles. TCRdb called the 5' RACE reads again in MiXCR, with one record for every CDR3 protein. The sample carries 500,000 to 700,000 distinct CDR3 sequences, approximately 30% recorded once.

This TCR came from an elderly woman in good health. V is TRBV7-2 and J is TRBJ2-1; D may be TRBD1 (7 bases). Material: blood. DNA for the CDR3: TGTGCCAGCAGCTCTAGTCAGGGGGGCAATGAGCAGTTCTTC. Amino acid sequence: CASSSSQGGNEQFF.